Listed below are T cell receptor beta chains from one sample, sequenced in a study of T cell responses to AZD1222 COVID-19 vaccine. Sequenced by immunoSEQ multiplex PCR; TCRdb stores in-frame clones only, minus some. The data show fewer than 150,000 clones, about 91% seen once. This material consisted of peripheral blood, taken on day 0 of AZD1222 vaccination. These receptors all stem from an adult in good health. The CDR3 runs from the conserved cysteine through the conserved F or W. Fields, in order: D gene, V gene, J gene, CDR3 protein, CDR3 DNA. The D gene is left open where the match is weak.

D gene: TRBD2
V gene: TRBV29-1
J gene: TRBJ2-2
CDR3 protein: CSVDRGGWTGELFF
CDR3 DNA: TGCAGCGTTGATCGCGGGGGGTGGACCGGGGAGCTGTTTTTT

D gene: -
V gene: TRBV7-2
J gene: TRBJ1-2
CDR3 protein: CASSLKVLAGYTF
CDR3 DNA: TGTGCCAGCAGCTTAAAGGTTTTGGCTGGCTACACCTTC

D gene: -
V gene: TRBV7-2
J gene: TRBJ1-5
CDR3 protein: CASSRAEGNQPQHF
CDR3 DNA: TGTGCCAGCAGTCGGGCGGAGGGTAATCAGCCCCAGCATTTT

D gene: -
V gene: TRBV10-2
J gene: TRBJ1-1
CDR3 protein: CASSESTWGQAFF
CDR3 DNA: TGCGCCAGCAGTGAGTCGACGTGGGGACAAGCTTTCTTT

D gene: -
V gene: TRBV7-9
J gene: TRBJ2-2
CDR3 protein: CASSSPPNTGELFF
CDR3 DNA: TGTGCCAGCAGTTCTCCACCGAACACCGGGGAGCTGTTTTTT

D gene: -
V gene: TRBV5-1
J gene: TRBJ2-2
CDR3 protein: CASRGLLNTGELFF
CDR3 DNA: TGCGCCAGCAGAGGACTATTGAACACCGGGGAGCTGTTTTTT

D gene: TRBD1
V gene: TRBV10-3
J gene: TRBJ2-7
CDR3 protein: CAISVLPGQGSYEQYF
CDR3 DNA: TGTGCCATCAGTGTTCTTCCGGGACAGGGATCCTACGAGCAGTACTTC

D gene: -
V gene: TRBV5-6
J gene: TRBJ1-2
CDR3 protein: CASSLWAGSKDGYTF
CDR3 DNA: TGTGCCAGCAGCTTGTGGGCAGGGTCGAAGGATGGCTACACCTTC

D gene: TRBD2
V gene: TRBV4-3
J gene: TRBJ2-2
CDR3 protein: CASSQDYVSGAGELFF
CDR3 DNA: TGCGCCAGCAGCCAAGATTATGTTAGCGGGGCCGGGGAGCTGTTTTTT

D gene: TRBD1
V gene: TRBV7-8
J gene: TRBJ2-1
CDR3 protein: CASSSPADRGRNNEQFF
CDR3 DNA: TGTGCCAGCAGCTCCCCCGCGGACAGGGGACGGAACAATGAGCAGTTCTTC

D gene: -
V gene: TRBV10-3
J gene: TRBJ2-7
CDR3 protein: CAISEGDTQAYEQYF
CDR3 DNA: TGTGCCATCAGTGAGGGGGACACCCAAGCCTACGAGCAGTACTTC

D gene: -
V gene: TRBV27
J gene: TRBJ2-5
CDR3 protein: CASSLVGLVGQETQYF
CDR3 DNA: TGTGCCAGCAGTTTAGTTGGGCTAGTTGGGCAAGAGACCCAGTACTTC

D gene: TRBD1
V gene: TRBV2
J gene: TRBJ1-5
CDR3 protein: CASRRQGDQPQHF
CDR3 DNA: TGTGCCAGCAGAAGACAGGGGGATCAGCCCCAGCATTTT

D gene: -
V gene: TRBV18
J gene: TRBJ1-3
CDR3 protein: CASSPVSGVLVGNTIYF
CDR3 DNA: TGTGCCAGCTCACCAGTATCAGGGGTCCTTGTTGGAAACACCATATATTTT

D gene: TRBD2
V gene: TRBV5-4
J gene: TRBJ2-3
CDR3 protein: CASSLSGSGGLTDTQYF
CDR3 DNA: TGTGCCAGCAGCTTGAGTGGTAGCGGGGGATTGACAGATACGCAGTATTTT

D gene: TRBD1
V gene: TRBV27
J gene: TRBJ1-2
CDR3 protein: CASSPFDRGGYGYTF
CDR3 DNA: TGTGCCAGCAGTCCCTTCGACAGGGGCGGCTATGGCTACACCTTC

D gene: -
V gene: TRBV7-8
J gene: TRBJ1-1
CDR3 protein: CASSFYSPTEAFF
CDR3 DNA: TGTGCCAGCAGCTTTTACAGCCCCACTGAAGCTTTCTTT

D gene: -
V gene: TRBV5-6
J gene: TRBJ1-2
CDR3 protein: CASSTLTGKRGGYTF
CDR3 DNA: TGTGCCAGCAGCACACTTACAGGGAAGCGGGGTGGCTACACCTTC

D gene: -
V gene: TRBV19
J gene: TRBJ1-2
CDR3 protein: CASSIGPAESYGYTF
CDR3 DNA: TGTGCCAGTAGTATAGGGCCCGCCGAAAGCTATGGCTACACCTTC

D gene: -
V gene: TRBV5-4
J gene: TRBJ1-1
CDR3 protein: CASSPPGREAFF
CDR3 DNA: TGTGCCAGCAGCCCGCCGGGGCGGGAAGCTTTCTTT

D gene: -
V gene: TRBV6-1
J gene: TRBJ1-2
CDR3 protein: CASSEAVSITGYTF
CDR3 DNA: TGTGCCAGCAGTGAAGCGGTCAGTATCACAGGCTACACCTTC

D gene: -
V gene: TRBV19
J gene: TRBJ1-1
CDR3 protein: CASSTDRPNTEAFF
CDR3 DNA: TGTGCCAGTAGTACCGACAGGCCGAACACTGAAGCTTTCTTT

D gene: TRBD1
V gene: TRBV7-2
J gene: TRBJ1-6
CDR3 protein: CASSSWDRENSPLHF
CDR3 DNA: TGTGCCAGCAGCTCCTGGGACAGGGAGAATTCACCCCTCCACTTT

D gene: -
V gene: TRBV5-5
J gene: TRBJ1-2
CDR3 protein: CASSLGQGLDGYTF
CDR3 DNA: TGTGCCAGCAGCTTGGGCCAGGGGCTCGATGGCTACACCTTC

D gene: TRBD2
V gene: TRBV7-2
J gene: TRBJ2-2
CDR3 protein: CASSLPLVASGGGAGELFF
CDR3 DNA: TGTGCCAGCAGCTTGCCACTGGTCGCTAGCGGGGGGGGCGCCGGGGAGCTGTTTTTT

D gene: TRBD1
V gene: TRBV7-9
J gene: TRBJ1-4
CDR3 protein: CASSPRQGFAKLFF
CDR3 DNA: TGTGCCAGCAGCCCAAGACAGGGGTTCGCAAAACTGTTTTTT

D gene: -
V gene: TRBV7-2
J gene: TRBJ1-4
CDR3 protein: CASSLPRATNEKLFF
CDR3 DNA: TGTGCCAGCAGCCTACCCAGAGCAACTAATGAAAAACTGTTTTTT